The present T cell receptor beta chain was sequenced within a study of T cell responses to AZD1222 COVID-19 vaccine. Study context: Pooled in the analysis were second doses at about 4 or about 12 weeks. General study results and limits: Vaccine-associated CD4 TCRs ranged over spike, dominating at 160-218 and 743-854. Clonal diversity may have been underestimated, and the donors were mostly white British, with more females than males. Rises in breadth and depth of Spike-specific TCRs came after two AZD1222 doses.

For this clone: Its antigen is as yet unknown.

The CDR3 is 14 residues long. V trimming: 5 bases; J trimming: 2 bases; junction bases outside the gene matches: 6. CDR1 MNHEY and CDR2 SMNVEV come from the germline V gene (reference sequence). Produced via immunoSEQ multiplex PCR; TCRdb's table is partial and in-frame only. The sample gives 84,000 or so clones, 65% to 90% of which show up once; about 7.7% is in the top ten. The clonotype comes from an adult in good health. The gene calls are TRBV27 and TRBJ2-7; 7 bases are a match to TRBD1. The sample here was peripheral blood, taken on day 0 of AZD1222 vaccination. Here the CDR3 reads CASSTRQGPYEQYF. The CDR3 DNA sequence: TGTGCCAGCAGTACCCGACAGGGCCCCTACGAGCAGTACTTC.